This T cell receptor beta chain was observed in a study of shared clonotypes between healthy human individuals. Each sorted subset replicate got 200 ng genomic DNA, about 33,000 genomes. Repertoires were generated with immunoSEQ multiplex PCR, while TCRdb's copy carries only in-frame clones and drops some. The sample comprises around 100,000 clones, about 63% of which are singletons, and around 24% rests with the top ten. Trimming pared 6 bases from V and 2 bases from J, leaving 20 bases between. The CDR3 is 16 residues long. In germline, CDR1 is MDHEN, CDR2 SYDVKM. Sequencing input: memory CD8+ T cells sorted from blood. The subset denotes: CD45RO+ cells pooled with CCR7-negative TemRA cells. The chain links TRBV28 to TRBJ2-7; D perhaps matches TRBD1 (5 bases). The receptor's source is a woman in her twenties or thirties in good health. The CDR3, as DNA: TGTGCCAGCAGCCCGAGGACATACAGAAAGCCCTACGAGCAGTACTTC. It codes for CASSPRTYRKPYEQYF. Full variable domain (remainder filled in from reference TRBV28 and TRBJ2-7): DVKVTQSSRYLVKRTGEKVFLECVQDMDHENMFWYRQDPGLGLRLIYFSYDVKMKEKGDIPEGYSVSREKKERFSLILESASTNQTSMYLCASSPRTYRKPYEQYFGPGTRLTVT.